One sample yielded the 22 T cell receptor beta chains listed below, sequenced in a study of cytomegalovirus exposure and HLA in healthy donors. Profiling relied on immunoSEQ multiplex PCR, and the TCRdb table lists in-frame clones only, not all of them. The sample carries 60,000 to 70,000 clones, roughly 89% recorded once. Specimen: PBMCs. Every receptor here comes from a woman aged 18-29 years in good health and CMV-seronegative.

In this sample, this clone turned up once. The chain carries TRBV29-1 and TRBJ2-3; 9 bases are shared with TRBD1. Germline CDR1 and CDR2: SQVTM and ANQGSEA. The junction had 4 bases not matched to a gene; V was cut back by 7 bases and J by 5 bases. This CDR3 has 12 residues. The CDR3, as DNA: TGCAGCGACAGGGGGCGCGAAGATACGCAGTATTTT. Protein: CSDRGREDTQYF.

The rearrangement uses TRBV11-2 and TRBJ2-7, with D perhaps TRBD2 (6 bases). Germline values: CDR1 SGHAT, CDR2 FQNNGV. With 1 base removed from V and 6 bases from J, the gap between germline ends came to 19 bases. This CDR3 comprises 16 residues. The CDR3 DNA is TGTGCCAGCAGCTTAGGCCACGCAATTGGACTAAGCGAGCAGTACTTC. Translation: CASSLGHAIGLSEQYF.

The rearrangement links TRBV9 to TRBJ2-1, with TRBD2 matching 13 bases. The CDR3 sequence is 15 residues long. Germline-derived CDR1 and CDR2 are SGDLS and YYNGEE. Trimming cost V 1 base and J 7 bases; bases outside gene matches: 2. CDR3 amino acids: CASSVLLAGGNEQFF. DNA for the CDR3: TGTGCCAGCAGCGTATTACTAGCGGGGGGGAATGAGCAGTTCTTC. Filled out from reference TRBV9 and TRBJ2-1, the complete variable domain reads DSGVTQTPKHLITATGQRVTLRCSPRSGDLSVYWYQQSLDQGLQFLIQYYNGEERAKGNILERFSAQQFPDLHSELNLSSLELGDSALYFCASSVLLAGGNEQFFGPGTRLTVL.

The chain carries TRBV7-2 and TRBJ2-7, with TRBD2 matching over 9 bases. The germline CDR1 and CDR2 sequences are SGHTA and FQGNSA. V shed 5 bases, J shed 4 bases, and the junction held 9 bases outside the gene matches. The length of the CDR3 is 15 residues. The CDR3 loop is CASSAGGGAGYEQYF. CDR3 bases: TGTGCCAGCAGCGCGGGAGGGGGCGCCGGGTACGAGCAGTACTTC.

This chain links TRBV18 with TRBJ2-3; D might be TRBD2 (6 bases). The CDR3 has 18 residues. Per the germline V gene, CDR1 is KGHSH and CDR2 is LQKENI. Trimming stripped 4 bases from V and 0 bases from J, with 20 bases between. The CDR3 region has the DNA TGTGCCAGCTCACTATTACCGGGAGACCAGATGAGCACAGATACGCAGTATTTT. Translated, it gives CASSLLPGDQMSTDTQYF.

J is TRBJ1-2 and V is TRBV9; D remains unclear. V lost 3 bases to trimming and J lost 3 bases, with 18 bases between them. The V gene's germline CDR1 is SGDLS and CDR2 YYNGEE. The CDR3 is 16 amino acids. CDR3 nucleotide sequence: TGTGCCAGCAGCGCGCCCCCGGGTCACTCGGACTATGGCTACACCTTC. It specifies CASSAPPGHSDYGYTF.

The CDR3 loop reads CASSLGLAGGETQYF. The CDR3 bases are TGTGCCAGCAGCTTGGGACTAGCGGGAGGAGAGACCCAGTACTTC. This chain uses TRBV5-4 with TRBJ2-5; 13 positions match TRBD2. The ends lost 0 bases at V and 4 bases at J; junction bases unmatched: 0. The germline CDR1 and CDR2 sequences are SGHNT and YYREEE (reference sequence). The CDR3 length is 15 residues.

V gene TRBV5-1 combines with J gene TRBJ1-5, with D perhaps TRBD1 (5 bases). The CDR3 has 13 residues. CDR1 and CDR2 (germline): SGHRS, YFSETQ. Trimming stripped 0 bases from V and 5 bases from J, with 6 bases between. This CDR3 is CASSLEGYQPQHF. CDR3 in DNA: TGCGCCAGCAGCTTGGAGGGGTATCAGCCCCAGCATTTT. The entire variable domain, with the rest obtained from reference TRBV5-1 and TRBJ1-5, is as follows: KAGVTQTPRYLIKTRGQQVTLSCSPISGHRSVSWYQQTPGQGLQFLFEYFSETQRNKGNFPGRFSGRQFSNSRSEMNVSTLELGDSALYLCASSLEGYQPQHFGDGTRLSIL.

The gene calls are TRBV2 and TRBJ2-3; TRBD2 matches 12 bases. Germline CDR1 and CDR2: SNHLY and FYNNEI. Trimming at V came to 11 bases and at J to 4 bases, leaving 10 bases not matched to a gene. The CDR3 has 15 residues. CDR3 sequence reads: CAHVLGLAGSDTQYF. The CDR3 DNA reads as TGTGCCCACGTCCTTGGACTAGCGGGATCAGATACGCAGTATTTT.

The V call is TRBV7-8, the J call TRBJ2-3; 9 positions agree with TRBD1. The CDR3 runs 14 residues. CDR1 is SGHVS, CDR2 FQNEAQ, per germline. V lost 7 bases, J lost 5 bases, and 7 bases stayed unmatched. Written as DNA, the CDR3 is TGTGCCAGCATACAGGGGGCGAGGGGAGATACGCAGTATTTT. It specifies CASIQGARGDTQYF.

The chain combines TRBV2 with TRBJ2-7; D perhaps matches TRBD2 (5 bases). Germline V CDR1 and CDR2: SNHLY, FYNNEI. V shed 6 bases and J shed 6 bases, with 12 bases lying between them. The CDR3 extends over 12 amino acids. Here the CDR3 DNA reads TGTGCCAGCAGAAATTCGGGGATCGAGCAGTACTTC. Translating it yields CASRNSGIEQYF.

V usage is TRBV5-1 and J usage is TRBJ2-5; 7 nucleotides match TRBD2. Germline V gene data show CDR1 as SGHRS and CDR2 as YFSETQ. V lost 0 bases and J lost 2; bases outside the gene matches: 4. CDR3 size: 15 residues. The CDR3 protein is CASSLGTRRQETQYF. The CDR3 region has the DNA TGCGCCAGCAGCTTGGGGACTAGGAGGCAAGAGACCCAGTACTTC.

This sequence joins TRBV27 and TRBJ1-4, with D tentatively TRBD1 (5 bases). The ends were cut back, 6 bases at V and 0 bases at J, with 14 bases in the middle. Germline loops: CDR1 MNHEY, CDR2 SMNVEV (reference sequence). The CDR3 runs 16 residues. CDR3 sequence (DNA): TGTGCCAGCAGGACAGCCTCAGGAGCAACTAATGAAAAACTGTTTTTT. Protein product: CASRTASGATNEKLFF.

The chain recombines TRBV28 with TRBJ1-2; D remains unclear. The ends were cut back, 6 bases at V and 2 bases at J, with 13 bases in the middle. CDR1 is MDHEN, CDR2 SYDVKM, per germline. This CDR3 is 14 amino acids long. For the CDR3, the DNA is TGTGCCAGCAGGCACAGCAGACCGAACTATGGCTACACCTTC. Translated: CASRHSRPNYGYTF.

The chain joins TRBV9 to TRBJ2-1, with 7 bases that match TRBD1. This CDR3 is 17 amino acids long. Germline V CDR1 and CDR2: SGDLS, YYNGEE. V lost 2 bases to trimming and J lost 0 bases; unmatched junction nucleotides: 8. The CDR3 here is CASSVSPGTVSYNEQFF. In nucleotides, the CDR3 is TGTGCCAGCAGCGTTTCTCCCGGGACAGTCTCCTACAATGAGCAGTTCTTC. Using reference TRBV9 and TRBJ2-1 for the parts outside the CDR3, the full variable domain is DSGVTQTPKHLITATGQRVTLRCSPRSGDLSVYWYQQSLDQGLQFLIQYYNGEERAKGNILERFSAQQFPDLHSELNLSSLELGDSALYFCASSVSPGTVSYNEQFFGPGTRLTVL.

The rearrangement links TRBV10-2 to TRBJ2-7; D may be TRBD2 (5 bases). Looked up from germline, CDR1 is WSHSY and CDR2 is SAAADI. CDR3 length equals 12 residues. Trimming took 8 bases from V and 7 from J, leaving 15 bases between them. The CDR3 spells CASSLAGSEQYF. DNA of the CDR3: TGCGCCAGCTCCCTAGCCGGGTCGGAGCAGTACTTC.

The chain has TRBV4-3 and TRBJ1-1; perhaps TRBD1 as D (6 bases). V lost 4 bases and J 4 bases, leaving 10 bases between the germline ends. CDR1 is LGHNA and CDR2 is YSLEER in the germline V gene. The CDR3 length is 13 residues. The CDR3 DNA is TGCGCCAGCAGCCCCAGGGGCGGCACTGAAGCTTTCTTT. This gives the protein CASSPRGGTEAFF.

The V call is TRBV28, the J call TRBJ2-5, with D possibly being TRBD2 (6 bases). CDR1 MDHEN and CDR2 SYDVKM come from the germline V gene. This CDR3 contains 12 residues. Trimming took 11 bases from V and 9 from J, leaving 19 bases between them. This CDR3 reads CASAGGTGAQYF. CDR3 coding DNA: TGTGCCTCCGCCGGAGGGACGGGGGCCCAGTACTTC.

This sequence joins TRBV4-1 and TRBJ2-4; a possible D gene is TRBD1 (5 bases). The V end lost 2 bases, the J end lost 0 bases, and 17 bases lay between the germline ends. The CDR3 extends over 18 amino acids. Germline V lookup: CDR1 MGHRA, CDR2 YSYEKL. The DNA for the CDR3 is TGCGCCAGCAGCCAAAGGGGCGACAGCGCTTTAGCCAAAAACATTCAGTACTTC. Its translation: CASSQRGDSALAKNIQYF.

This chain uses TRBV7-9 with TRBJ1-5, with D uncertain. Germline V CDR1 and CDR2: SEHNR, FQNEAQ (reference sequence). V was shortened by 2 bases and J by 3 bases, with 14 bases between the two germline ends. The CDR3 totals 16 residues. The CDR3 spells CASSLTGGRDNQPQHF. The CDR3 DNA sequence: TGTGCCAGCAGCTTAACGGGAGGACGCGACAATCAGCCCCAGCATTTT.

The chain uses TRBV27 and TRBJ2-3; 13 nucleotides agree with TRBD2. The CDR3 is 14 amino acids. V shed 6 bases and J 8 bases; nucleotides not matched to a gene: 5. Germline lookup yields CDR1 MNHEY and CDR2 SMNVEV (reference sequence). The CDR3 DNA follows: TGTGCCAGCAGGGCCGGGACTAGCGGGACTACGCAGTATTTT. It translates to CASRAGTSGTTQYF.

The genes are TRBV10-3 and TRBJ1-5; D is possibly TRBD1 (5 bases). Trimming removed 10 bases at V and 0 bases at J, with 13 bases between. Germline V gene sequence: CDR1 ENHRY, CDR2 SYGVKD. This CDR3 contains 14 residues. This chain's CDR3 is CATQGGDSNQPQHF. For the CDR3, the DNA is TGTGCCACCCAGGGAGGGGATAGCAATCAGCCCCAGCATTTT.